The T cell receptor beta chain under discussion was sequenced for a study of T cells in Graves' hyperthyroidism and ophthalmopathy. Notes on the study in general: The blood repertoire included most of the expanded thyroid clonotypes above 0.001.

Amplified regions were TCR beta CDR3 sequences from RNA transcripts. The HTBI primer set was used in a first-round RT-PCR of the TCR CDR3. TCRdb re-derived calls from the multiplex PCR reads in MiXCR, one entry per CDR3 protein. The sample has some 550,000 distinct CDR3 sequences, less than 25% seen once. This clonotype was seen a few times. Its antigen is not known. Per germline, CDR1 MNHEY and CDR2 SVGAGI. The CDR3 is 14 amino acids. Trimming pared 4 bases from V and 0 bases from J, leaving 10 bases between. This chain joins TRBV6-5 and TRBJ2-7; D not resolved. The TCR was taken from a man between 18 and 35 years old with Graves' hyperthyroidism. Sequencing was performed on blood. The CDR3 DNA reads TGTGCCAGCAGTTTTGGCCGAAGCTCCTACGAGCAGTACTTC. It is translated as CASSFGRSSYEQYF.